What follows are 12 T cell receptor beta chains derived from one specimen sequenced in a study of cytomegalovirus exposure and HLA in healthy donors. This PCR relied on a set of 60 Vbeta primers and 13 Jbeta primers. Generated by immunoSEQ multiplex PCR, the TCRdb table keeps only in-frame clones and is missing some. The profile shows tens of thousands of clones, about 77% of them singletons. The specimen sequenced was PBMCs. Source of these receptors: a male donor in good health and CMV-seropositive.

The chain carries TRBV4-2 and TRBJ2-1; D perhaps matches TRBD2 (5 bases). The V end was cut by 1 base, the J end by 3 bases, with 10 bases between. The CDR3 is 15 amino acids. Germline assignment: CDR1 LGHNA and CDR2 YNFKEQ. In nucleotides, the CDR3 is TGTGCCAGCAGCCAAGCCACCGGGGACTACAATGAGCAGTTCTTC. It specifies CASSQATGDYNEQFF.

This clone was observed a single time. This sequence joins TRBV18 and TRBJ2-7; 7 bases are shared with TRBD1. Trimming removed 3 bases from V and 2 bases from J; junction bases left unmatched: 13. Germline V gene lookup returns CDR1 KGHSH and CDR2 LQKENI. This CDR3 spans 17 amino acids. The CDR3 loop is CASSPFPQMGQPYEQYF. The CDR3 nucleotides are TGTGCCAGCTCACCGTTTCCCCAAATGGGACAGCCCTACGAGCAGTACTTC.

CDR3 in DNA: TGCGCCAGCAGCACAGGGGGCTCGACTGAAGCTTTCTTT. Amino acid sequence: CASSTGGSTEAFF. The V and J genes are TRBV5-1 and TRBJ1-1; 9 nucleotides align to TRBD1. The V gene end was trimmed by 4 bases and the J gene end by 5 bases; junction bases not matched to a gene: 3. In germline, CDR1 is SGHRS, CDR2 YFSETQ. The CDR3 is 13 residues long.

The chain carries TRBV18 and TRBJ1-5, with 8 bases matching TRBD1. This CDR3 has 17 residues. Germline CDR1 and CDR2: KGHSH and LQKENI. The trim removed 3 bases at V and 4 bases at J, leaving 11 bases unmatched. The CDR3 sequence is CASSPINPGGFNQPQHF. As DNA, the CDR3 is TGTGCCAGCTCACCTATAAATCCAGGGGGCTTTAATCAGCCCCAGCATTTT.

This rearrangement joins TRBV5-6 to TRBJ1-2; tentative D call: TRBD1 (6 bases). The CDR3 has 15 residues. The V gene's germline CDR1 is SGHDT and CDR2 YYEEEE. Trimming removed 0 bases at V and 0 bases at J, with 9 bases between. CDR3 protein: CASSLGGGPNYGYTF. Written as DNA, the CDR3 is TGTGCCAGCAGCTTGGGCGGGGGCCCTAACTATGGCTACACCTTC.

V usage is TRBV29-1 and J usage is TRBJ2-3; D possibly corresponds to TRBD1 (5 bases). The germline V gene encodes CDR1 SQVTM and CDR2 ANQGSEA. The CDR3 extends over 14 amino acids. The ends were cut back, 1 base at V and 7 bases at J, with 15 bases in the middle. CDR3 loop: CSVEGATAPNTQYF. The DNA for the CDR3 is TGCAGCGTTGAAGGTGCGACAGCCCCAAATACGCAGTATTTT.

The chain carries TRBV5-1 and TRBJ2-7; 11 nucleotides agree with TRBD2. The germline CDR1 and CDR2 sequences are SGHRS and YFSETQ. The CDR3 has 14 residues. V was clipped by 4 bases and J by 6 bases; unmatched bases: 6. The CDR3 DNA sequence: TGCGCCAGCAGCCCTGGACTAGCGGGCAGCGAGCAGTACTTC. Translation gives CASSPGLAGSEQYF.

The chain couples TRBV27 to TRBJ1-1; D not resolved. CDR1 is MNHEY and CDR2 is SMNVEV in the germline V gene (reference sequence). The CDR3 has 13 residues. Trimming took off 5 bases at V and 11 bases at J, with 18 bases between the two ends. The CDR3 here is CASSPTRVRRAFF. CDR3 DNA sequence: TGTGCCAGCAGTCCTACTAGGGTTCGGCGTGCTTTCTTT.

The rearrangement uses TRBV27 and TRBJ2-7, with D perhaps TRBD2 (6 bases). The V and J ends lost 5 bases and 5 bases respectively, with 13 bases between them. Per the germline V gene, CDR1 is MNHEY and CDR2 is SMNVEV (reference sequence). This CDR3 region has 13 residues. CDR3 loop: CASSGQGGHEQYF. The CDR3 bases are TGTGCCAGCAGTGGGCAGGGAGGACACGAGCAGTACTTC.

The V call is TRBV14, the J call TRBJ2-1, with 11 bases aligning to TRBD2. Germline lookup yields CDR1 SGHDN and CDR2 FVKESK. With 10 bases clipped from V and 9 bases from J, the junction kept 14 bases outside the gene matches. The length of the CDR3 is 15 residues. CDR3 in amino acids: CATNSPSGRLTEQFF. The CDR3 bases are TGTGCCACCAATTCCCCTAGCGGGAGGCTAACTGAGCAGTTCTTC.

This chain links TRBV28 with TRBJ2-2, with TRBD1 matching 9 bases. V trimming: 7 bases; J trimming: 8 bases; junction bases outside the gene matches: 5. This CDR3 has 13 residues. Germline CDR1 and CDR2: MDHEN and SYDVKM. CDR3 nucleotide sequence: TGTGCCAGCAAAACAGGGGGCTCTGGGGAGCTGTTTTTT. Protein product: CASKTGGSGELFF.

The V call is TRBV7-9, the J call TRBJ1-2; 12 bases align to TRBD1. V shed 5 bases and J 6 bases; nucleotides not matched to a gene: 4. The V gene's germline CDR1 is SEHNR and CDR2 FQNEAQ (reference sequence). The CDR3 is 14 amino acids. CDR3 nucleotides: TGTGCCAGCAGCCTGGGACAGGGGGCGAATGGCTACACCTTC. Translated, it gives CASSLGQGANGYTF.